In its sample, the clone carrying this T cell receptor (beta chain) was seen once. The target antigen is unknown. The repertoire was sequenced with immunoSEQ multiplex PCR; TCRdb's copy has only in-frame clones and lacks some. The table includes about 150,000 clones, 88% detected once. The entry originates in a study of T cell responses to AZD1222 COVID-19 vaccine. Study-wide findings and caveats: It should be noted that donors were predominantly white British and more often female, and clonal diversity was possibly underestimated. Spike-spanning, vaccine-associated CD4 TCRs were dominant at 160-218 and 743-854. Only after the peak T cell response were repertoires sampled.

The receptor's source is an adult who received the MenACWY meningococcal vaccine as a control. The starting material was peripheral blood, obtained 28 days after the second dose of the MenACWY control vaccine.

The CDR3 coding sequence is TGTGCCACCAGTGACGAGCGACACGAGCAGTACTTC. As protein: CATSDERHEQYF. The chain uses TRBV24-1 and TRBJ2-7; D is uncertain. Germline V gives CDR1 KGHDR, CDR2 SFDVKD. The CDR3 is 12 residues long. Trimming shortened V by 4 bases and J by 5 bases, and 8 bases separated the two germline ends.